This T cell receptor beta chain was observed in a study of early T cells in non-severe SARS-CoV-2 infection. TCRdb re-analysed the 5' RACE reads in MiXCR, keeping a single row per CDR3 protein. The sample lists around 82,000 distinct CDR3 sequences, roughly 10% occurring once. CDR1 and CDR2 from the germline V gene are SGHKS and YYEKEE (reference sequence). Between the trimmed V and J ends, which lost 0 bases and 8 bases, there was a span of 15 bases. The CDR3 totals 15 residues. This clonotype was observed a handful of times. This TCR derives from an adult who was a healthcare worker with PCR-confirmed SARS-CoV-2 infection or an uninfected control (not recorded which). The sequencing sample was made of whole blood. The chain combines TRBV5-5 with TRBJ2-1, with a weak D call TRBD1 (6 bases). The CDR3 sequence: CASSLDRDLFDEQFF. The CDR3 region has the DNA TGTGCCAGCAGCTTGGACAGGGATTTGTTTGATGAGCAGTTCTTC.